These T cell receptor beta chains were read from a single sample in a study of blood T cell repertoires in COVID-19. Produced via immunoSEQ multiplex PCR; TCRdb's table is partial and in-frame only. The table records some 320,000 clones, 85% to 90% of them present only once. Material: PBMCs or T cells enriched from blood (not recorded which). All receptors derive from a woman in her 50s who had been exposed to COVID-19. Each CDR3 is given with its conserved first and last residue. A D gene is named only where the DNA matches it firmly. Clone size is shown for a subset of rows, as once, few, many or a class of expanded clone.

d_call: TRBD1
v_call: TRBV6-5
clone_size: NA
j_call: TRBJ2-2
cdr3_length: 15
cdr3_aa: CASKVSYRGIGELFF
cdr3_nt: TGTGCCAGCAAGGTGTCGTACAGGGGGATCGGGGAGCTGTTTTTT

d_call: NA
v_call: TRBV19
clone_size: NA
j_call: TRBJ1-6
cdr3_length: 16
cdr3_aa: CASSVSGGVNNSPLHF
cdr3_nt: TGTGCCAGTAGTGTCAGCGGGGGGGTCAATAATTCACCCCTCCACTTT

d_call: NA
v_call: TRBV11-2
clone_size: NA
j_call: TRBJ2-3
cdr3_length: 15
cdr3_aa: CASRTPGDSTDTQYF
cdr3_nt: TGTGCCAGCAGGACACCGGGGGACAGCACAGATACGCAGTATTTT

d_call: TRBD1
v_call: TRBV5-1
clone_size: once
j_call: TRBJ1-1
cdr3_length: 16
cdr3_aa: CASSLGLPTGDTEAFF
cdr3_nt: TGCGCCAGCAGCCTCGGACTACCGACAGGGGACACTGAAGCTTTCTTT

d_call: NA
v_call: TRBV3-1/TRBV3-2
clone_size: NA
j_call: TRBJ2-1
cdr3_length: 16
cdr3_aa: CASSQGGLGSYNEQFF
cdr3_nt: TGTGCCAGCAGCCAAGGAGGGTTGGGGTCCTACAATGAGCAGTTCTTC

d_call: NA
v_call: TRBV25-1
clone_size: few
j_call: TRBJ1-2
cdr3_length: 15
cdr3_aa: CATSRGGEGYYGYTF
cdr3_nt: TGTGCCACCTCAAGGGGAGGTGAGGGCTATTATGGCTACACCTTC

d_call: TRBD1
v_call: TRBV7-8
clone_size: NA
j_call: TRBJ1-1
cdr3_length: 16
cdr3_aa: CASSLAGTGQGAGAFF
cdr3_nt: TGTGCCAGCAGCTTAGCGGGGACGGGACAGGGCGCAGGGGCTTTCTTT

d_call: TRBD2
v_call: TRBV24-1
clone_size: NA
j_call: TRBJ2-5
cdr3_length: 16
cdr3_aa: CATSEATSGFQETQYF
cdr3_nt: TGTGCCACCAGTGAGGCGACTAGCGGGTTTCAAGAGACCCAGTACTTC

d_call: NA
v_call: TRBV27
clone_size: NA
j_call: TRBJ1-5
cdr3_length: 15
cdr3_aa: CASRTKGPGIQPQHF
cdr3_nt: TGTGCCAGCAGAACGAAGGGCCCGGGGATTCAGCCCCAGCATTTT

d_call: TRBD2
v_call: TRBV3-1/TRBV3-2
clone_size: once
j_call: TRBJ2-4
cdr3_length: 13
cdr3_aa: CASSRGSGGALYF
cdr3_nt: TGTGCCAGCAGCCGCGGGAGCGGGGGGGCCCTGTACTTC

d_call: NA
v_call: TRBV5-1
clone_size: NA
j_call: TRBJ2-7
cdr3_length: 14
cdr3_aa: CASSLGAGINEQYF
cdr3_nt: TGCGCCAGCAGCTTGGGGGCAGGGATCAACGAGCAGTACTTC

d_call: NA
v_call: TRBV5-6
clone_size: NA
j_call: TRBJ1-5
cdr3_length: 14
cdr3_aa: CASSWGTKGQPQHF
cdr3_nt: TGTGCCAGCAGCTGGGGGACTAAGGGACAGCCCCAGCATTTT

d_call: NA
v_call: TRBV18
clone_size: NA
j_call: TRBJ1-1
cdr3_length: 14
cdr3_aa: CASSQDSLNTEAFF
cdr3_nt: TGTGCCAGCTCACAGGACAGCCTGAACACTGAAGCTTTCTTT

d_call: TRBD2
v_call: TRBV7-9
clone_size: NA
j_call: TRBJ2-1
cdr3_length: 16
cdr3_aa: CASSLESGGAANEQFF
cdr3_nt: TGTGCCAGCAGCTTAGAGAGCGGGGGGGCCGCGAATGAGCAGTTCTTC

d_call: TRBD1
v_call: TRBV28
clone_size: NA
j_call: TRBJ1-2
cdr3_length: 15
cdr3_aa: CASSSGQGWGYGYTF
cdr3_nt: TGTGCCAGCAGTTCTGGACAGGGGTGGGGCTATGGCTACACCTTC

d_call: NA
v_call: TRBV6-2/TRBV6-3
clone_size: NA
j_call: TRBJ1-3
cdr3_length: 20
cdr3_aa: CASSYSGGENFWSTGNTIYF
cdr3_nt: TGTGCCAGCAGTTACTCGGGAGGGGAAAATTTTTGGTCGACTGGAAACACCATATATTTT

d_call: TRBD1
v_call: TRBV7-8
clone_size: NA
j_call: TRBJ1-4
cdr3_length: 16
cdr3_aa: CASSLAEGQQNEKLFF
cdr3_nt: TGTGCCAGCAGCTTAGCGGAGGGACAGCAGAATGAAAAACTGTTTTTT

d_call: NA
v_call: TRBV5-4
clone_size: NA
j_call: TRBJ2-1
cdr3_length: 15
cdr3_aa: CASSSLGLQASEQFF
cdr3_nt: TGTGCCAGCAGCTCCCTGGGACTGCAGGCTAGTGAGCAGTTCTTC

d_call: NA
v_call: TRBV18
clone_size: NA
j_call: TRBJ1-6
cdr3_length: 16
cdr3_aa: CASSPQRVQGNSPLHF
cdr3_nt: TGTGCCAGCTCACCACAACGAGTCCAGGGGAATTCACCCCTCCACTTT

d_call: TRBD1
v_call: TRBV12-3/TRBV12-4
clone_size: once
j_call: TRBJ1-1
cdr3_length: 13
cdr3_aa: CASSTGVNTEAFF
cdr3_nt: TGTGCCAGCAGTACAGGGGTGAACACTGAAGCTTTCTTT

d_call: NA
v_call: TRBV2
clone_size: NA
j_call: TRBJ2-1
cdr3_length: 15
cdr3_aa: CASTRESGNQGEQFF
cdr3_nt: TGTGCCAGCACACGCGAATCAGGGAATCAAGGTGAGCAGTTCTTC

d_call: NA
v_call: TRBV6-1
clone_size: NA
j_call: TRBJ2-7
cdr3_length: 16
cdr3_aa: CASSEVRWALIYEQYF
cdr3_nt: TGTGCCAGCAGTGAAGTTAGGTGGGCCCTGATCTACGAGCAGTACTTC